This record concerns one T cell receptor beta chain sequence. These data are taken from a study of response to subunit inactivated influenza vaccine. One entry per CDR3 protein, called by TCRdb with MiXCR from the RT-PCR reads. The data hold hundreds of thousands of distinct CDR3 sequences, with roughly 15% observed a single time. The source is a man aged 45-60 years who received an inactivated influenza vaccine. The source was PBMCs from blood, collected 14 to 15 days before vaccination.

CDR3 loop: CASSLESRDIGTGELFF. CDR3 nucleotides: TGCGCCAGCAGCTTGGAGAGTCGGGATATCGGGACCGGGGAGCTGTTTTTT. This chain joins TRBV5-1 and TRBJ2-2; a weak D match, TRBD2 (5 bases). The CDR3 totals 17 residues. Germline CDR1 SGHRS, CDR2 YFSETQ. V shed 0 bases and J shed 5 bases, with 17 bases lying between them. Full variable domain (rest looked up from reference TRBV5-1 and TRBJ2-2): KAGVTQTPRYLIKTRGQQVTLSCSPISGHRSVSWYQQTPGQGLQFLFEYFSETQRNKGNFPGRFSGRQFSNSRSEMNVSTLELGDSALYLCASSLESRDIGTGELFFGEGSRLTVL.